The rows below give T cell receptor beta chains drawn from one sample of a study of cytomegalovirus exposure and HLA in healthy donors. Using immunoSEQ multiplex PCR, the repertoire was profiled, and TCRdb retains in-frame clones only, with some absent. Of 150,000 to 200,000 clones in the sample, around 79% are singletons; the top ten hold roughly 1.5%. What was sequenced was PBMCs. The source of these receptors is a woman in her forties or fifties in good health and CMV-seronegative. Both conserved end residues are part of each CDR3. Fields, in order: V gene, J gene, clone size, D gene, CDR3 DNA, CDR3 protein. D genes are given only for firm matches. Only some rows state a clone size, as once, few, many or a class for expanded clones.

V: TRBV7-9
J: TRBJ1-1
size: few
D: NA
DNA: TGTGCCAGCAGCTTGTCGGGAAACACTGAAGCTTTCTTT
CDR3: CASSLSGNTEAFF

V: TRBV7-9
J: TRBJ2-7
size: few
D: NA
DNA: TGTGCCAGCAGCTTACTGACAGGCCTAACCTACGAGCAGTACTTC
CDR3: CASSLLTGLTYEQYF

V: TRBV5-6
J: TRBJ1-1
size: NA
D: NA
DNA: TGTGCCAGCAGCCCGTTAGACAGGCGGACCACTGAAGCTTTCTTT
CDR3: CASSPLDRRTTEAFF

V: TRBV28
J: TRBJ2-7
size: NA
D: NA
DNA: TGTGCCAGCACCAAGAGGCAGGGGATCAACTACGAGCAGTACTTC
CDR3: CASTKRQGINYEQYF

V: TRBV5-4
J: TRBJ2-7
size: NA
D: TRBD1
DNA: TGTGCCAGCAGCACCAAACAGGGGGTGATCTACGAGCAGTACTTC
CDR3: CASSTKQGVIYEQYF

V: TRBV6-5
J: TRBJ1-2
size: NA
D: NA
DNA: TGTGCCAGCAGTGGGGACATCGCTAACTATGGCTACACCTTC
CDR3: CASSGDIANYGYTF

V: TRBV10-3
J: TRBJ1-1
size: NA
D: NA
DNA: TGTGCCATCAGGAGACAGGAGAACACTGAAGCTTTCTTT
CDR3: CAIRRQENTEAFF

V: TRBV5-4
J: TRBJ1-2
size: once
D: NA
DNA: TGTGCCAGCAGCCCCCGGGGGGGCTATGGCTACACCTTC
CDR3: CASSPRGGYGYTF

V: TRBV6-5
J: TRBJ1-5
size: NA
D: NA
DNA: TGTGCCAGCAGGCCGACAGCGAGCAATCAGCCCCAGCATTTT
CDR3: CASRPTASNQPQHF

V: TRBV18
J: TRBJ2-6
size: NA
D: NA
DNA: TGTGCCAGCTCGCCTCAGAAGTCTGGGGCCAACGTCCTGACTTTC
CDR3: CASSPQKSGANVLTF

V: TRBV29-1
J: TRBJ1-1
size: few
D: NA
DNA: TGCAGCGTTACCAACCGGGGGGGCAACACTGAAGCTTTCTTT
CDR3: CSVTNRGGNTEAFF

V: TRBV27
J: TRBJ2-7
size: NA
D: TRBD2
DNA: TGTGCCAGCAGTGGGACTAGCTCGTACGAGCAGTACTTC
CDR3: CASSGTSSYEQYF

V: TRBV5-1
J: TRBJ1-1
size: NA
D: NA
DNA: TGCGCCAGCAGTACAGATATGAACACTGAAGCTTTCTTT
CDR3: CASSTDMNTEAFF

V: TRBV28
J: TRBJ1-2
size: NA
D: TRBD1
DNA: TGTGCCAGCAGTTATGGGGGGACAGGGGGCGCTCCCCTTGGCTACACCTTC
CDR3: CASSYGGTGGAPLGYTF

V: TRBV28
J: TRBJ2-2
size: NA
D: TRBD2
DNA: TGTGCCAGCAGTCAGGGGGGTTGGAGACTAGCGGGAGGCAGGAACACCGGGGAGCTGTTTTTT
CDR3: CASSQGGWRLAGGRNTGELFF

V: TRBV4-3
J: TRBJ2-1
size: NA
D: TRBD2
DNA: TGCGCCAGCAGCCAAGGTTCGGGCGGGGGGGCATATGAGCAGTTCTTC
CDR3: CASSQGSGGGAYEQFF

V: TRBV2
J: TRBJ1-1
size: few
D: NA
DNA: TGTGCCACTACAGTGGGCTCGAACACTGAAGCTTTCTTT
CDR3: CATTVGSNTEAFF

V: TRBV19
J: TRBJ2-7
size: NA
D: NA
DNA: TGTGCCAGTAGTATGAGGGCTCAGACCTACGAGCAGTACTTC
CDR3: CASSMRAQTYEQYF

V: TRBV5-1
J: TRBJ2-7
size: NA
D: TRBD2
DNA: TGCGCCAGCAGCTTGATCGCTAGCGGGAACTACGAGCAGTACTTC
CDR3: CASSLIASGNYEQYF

V: TRBV27
J: TRBJ2-7
size: NA
D: NA
DNA: TGTGCCAGCAGTTCTCCCCCCGACGAGCAGTACTTC
CDR3: CASSSPPDEQYF

V: TRBV2
J: TRBJ2-5
size: NA
D: TRBD1
DNA: TGTGCCAGCAGTCCGGACAGGGGGCGTGAGACCCAGTACTTC
CDR3: CASSPDRGRETQYF

V: TRBV29-1
J: TRBJ2-7
size: NA
D: TRBD2
DNA: TGCAGCGTTACTCCTAGCGGATTTTACGAGCAGTACTTC
CDR3: CSVTPSGFYEQYF

V: TRBV27
J: TRBJ1-4
size: NA
D: TRBD1
DNA: TGTGCCAGCAGTTTGGTCAGGGGGGCTAATGAAAAACTGTTTTTT
CDR3: CASSLVRGANEKLFF

V: TRBV28
J: TRBJ1-2
size: NA
D: TRBD1
DNA: TGTGCCAGCAGGGATTTGACAGGGGCCAACTATGGCTACACCTTC
CDR3: CASRDLTGANYGYTF

V: TRBV7-8
J: TRBJ1-5
size: NA
D: TRBD1
DNA: TGTGCCAGCAGCTTACACAGGGGGAAGGATCAGCCCCAGCATTTT
CDR3: CASSLHRGKDQPQHF

V: TRBV7-3
J: TRBJ1-1
size: NA
D: TRBD1
DNA: TGTGCCAGCAGCTCAAGTGGACAGGGGAACACTGAAGCTTTCTTT
CDR3: CASSSSGQGNTEAFF

V: TRBV7-9
J: TRBJ2-7
size: NA
D: TRBD1
DNA: TGTGCCAGCAGCCCAGGGGGAATAGGCGAGCAGTACTTC
CDR3: CASSPGGIGEQYF

V: TRBV27
J: TRBJ1-1
size: few
D: TRBD1
DNA: TGTGCCAGCAGTTTTTACAGGGGGCTTGAAGCTTTCTTT
CDR3: CASSFYRGLEAFF

V: TRBV9
J: TRBJ2-1
size: NA
D: TRBD2
DNA: TGTGCCAGCAGTTTACCAGGACTAGTGAACAATGAGCAGTTCTTC
CDR3: CASSLPGLVNNEQFF

V: TRBV14
J: TRBJ2-3
size: NA
D: TRBD2
DNA: TGTGCCAGCAGCCAGCCGTCCATAGCGGGAGGGCGGACAGATACGCAGTATTTT
CDR3: CASSQPSIAGGRTDTQYF

V: TRBV11-2
J: TRBJ1-1
size: NA
D: TRBD1
DNA: TGTGCCAGCAGCCCGAGGACAGGGGACGAGGCTTTCTTT
CDR3: CASSPRTGDEAFF

V: TRBV29-1
J: TRBJ2-5
size: NA
D: NA
DNA: TGCAGCGTTCGCAACAGGGGCCTGGGGGGTATGTACTTC
CDR3: CSVRNRGLGGMYF

V: TRBV7-8
J: TRBJ1-1
size: NA
D: TRBD1
DNA: TGTGCCAGCAGCCTACGACAGGGGAACACTGAAGCTTTCTTT
CDR3: CASSLRQGNTEAFF

V: TRBV7-8
J: TRBJ2-3
size: NA
D: TRBD1
DNA: TGTGCCAGCAGCGTCGACAGGGGGGATACGCAGTATTTT
CDR3: CASSVDRGDTQYF

V: TRBV18
J: TRBJ2-6
size: NA
D: NA
DNA: TGTGCCAGCTCACCGAGTAATCTGCCCTCTGGGGCCAACGTCCTGACTTTC
CDR3: CASSPSNLPSGANVLTF

V: TRBV11-3
J: TRBJ2-2
size: NA
D: NA
DNA: TGTGCCAGCAGCTTAAGCATAGGGGGGGACACCGGGGAGCTGTTTTTT
CDR3: CASSLSIGGDTGELFF

V: TRBV2
J: TRBJ1-5
size: few
D: NA
DNA: TGTGCCAGCAGAGGACAGTCTATTGACAGGAATCAGCCCCAGCATTTT
CDR3: CASRGQSIDRNQPQHF

V: TRBV7-3
J: TRBJ2-7
size: NA
D: TRBD2
DNA: TGTGCCAGCAGCTCAGGACTAGCGGGAGACGAGCAGTACTTC
CDR3: CASSSGLAGDEQYF

V: TRBV7-2
J: TRBJ2-5
size: NA
D: TRBD2
DNA: TGTGCCAGCAGCACAACTAGCGGGGTCCAAGAGACCCAGTACTTC
CDR3: CASSTTSGVQETQYF

V: TRBV9
J: TRBJ2-7
size: NA
D: TRBD2
DNA: TGTGCCAGCAGCGTAGGGAGCGGGAGGGCCAGGGACGAGCAGTACTTC
CDR3: CASSVGSGRARDEQYF

V: TRBV5-6
J: TRBJ1-6
size: NA
D: NA
DNA: TGTGCCAGCAGCTTCGTCAGGGCCAATAATTCACCCCTCCACTTT
CDR3: CASSFVRANNSPLHF

V: TRBV15
J: TRBJ2-7
size: NA
D: NA
DNA: TGTGCCACCAGGAGCAGCGGCACCTACGAGCAGTACTTC
CDR3: CATRSSGTYEQYF

V: TRBV7-9
J: TRBJ2-1
size: NA
D: TRBD1
DNA: TGTGCCAGCAGCTCCGACCGGACAGGCTCGAGCTCCTACAATGAGCAGTTCTTC
CDR3: CASSSDRTGSSSYNEQFF